This T cell receptor (beta chain) was identified during a study of early T cells in non-severe SARS-CoV-2 infection. Losses at the gene ends were 3 bases for V and 3 bases for J; bases not matched to a gene: 5. The CDR3 has 14 amino acids. Germline CDR1 reads MNHEY; CDR2 reads SMNVEV (reference sequence). TCRdb fed the 5' RACE reads into MiXCR, producing one record per CDR3 protein. The sample has about 64,000 distinct CDR3 sequences; 10% to 15% are singletons. This sequence originates from an adult who was a healthcare worker with PCR-confirmed SARS-CoV-2 infection or an uninfected control (not recorded which). This sample comprised whole blood, obtained at baseline. The gene calls are TRBV27 and TRBJ2-7; TRBD2 agrees at 7 bases. The CDR3: CASSFRREFYEQYF. DNA of the CDR3: TGTGCCAGCAGTTTTAGGCGGGAGTTCTACGAGCAGTACTTC.